This TCR beta chain comes out of a study of T cell responses to AZD1222 COVID-19 vaccine. Investigators merged groups given second doses at roughly 4 or roughly 12 weeks. Germline-derived CDR1 and CDR2 are MDHEN and SYDVKM. Trimming left V 4 bases short and J 4 bases short, with 11 bases between. The CDR3 covers 15 residues. Sequencing used immunoSEQ multiplex PCR; TCRdb keeps in-frame clones, though not all of them. The table records 150,000 to 200,000 clones, 92% of them present only once. Study-wide results and limits: Females outnumbered males among donors, who were mostly white British; clonal diversity was possibly underestimated.

In regard to this clone: Antigen: not known.

The sample consisted of peripheral blood, taken 28 days after the second AZD1222 dose. The clonotype comes from an adult who received the AZD1222 COVID-19 vaccine. The chain is built from TRBV28 and TRBJ1-6, with D maybe TRBD1 (5 bases). The CDR3 here is CASSSGAEYNSPLHF. Written as DNA, the CDR3 is TGTGCCAGCAGTTCTGGGGCCGAATATAATTCACCCCTCCACTTT.